One and the same sample provided the 26 T cell receptor beta chains below, sequenced in a study of T-cell reconstitution after alpha-beta-depleted transplantation in children. TCRbeta library preparation incorporated unique molecular identifiers. In TCRdb, the PCR reads were re-called with MiXCR into one record per CDR3 protein. The table has about 830,000 distinct CDR3 sequences, roughly 16% seen once. Sample: PBMCs, mostly from graft donor cells, taken 360 days after TCRalphabeta/CD19-depleted stem cell transplant. These receptors came from a male patient between 5 and 17 years old who had a stem cell transplant for acute lymphoblastic leukemia, so the T cells may come from the graft donor.

V usage is TRBV29-1 and J usage is TRBJ2-1; the D call may be TRBD1 or TRBD2 (5 bases each). V was clipped by 5 bases and J by 4 bases, with 12 bases between them. The CDR3 runs 13 residues. Germline loops: CDR1 SQVTM, CDR2 ANQGSEA. The CDR3 region has the DNA TGCAGCGTTTGGGGGAACGGTTACAATGAGCAGTTCTTC. Translation: CSVWGNGYNEQFF.

This clonotype turned up a few times. The chain uses TRBV7-2 and TRBJ2-7; no firm D call. CDR3 size: 13 residues. Trimming pared 5 bases from V and 3 bases from J, leaving 11 bases between. Looked up from germline, CDR1 is SGHTA and CDR2 is FQGNSA. CDR3 sequence reads: CASSRPAYYEQYF. CDR3 nucleotides: TGTGCCAGCAGCCGCCCAGCCTACTACGAGCAGTACTTC.

The V gene is TRBV7-3, the J gene TRBJ2-1; 7 bases line up with TRBD2. Germline CDR1 is SGHTA and CDR2 is FQGTGA. The V segment lost 6 bases and the J segment 3 bases; nucleotides outside the gene matches: 8. The CDR3 consists of 15 residues. CDR3 DNA: TGTGCCAGCAGAATCACGGGGGGACTCTACAATGAGCAGTTCTTC. This gives the protein CASRITGGLYNEQFF.

This clonotype appeared a few times. The rearrangement links TRBV15 to TRBJ2-7; no firm D call. The germline V and J ends were trimmed by 2 bases and 2 bases, with 22 bases remaining between them. The CDR3 spans 18 residues. In germline, CDR1 is LNHNV, CDR2 YYDKDF (reference sequence). The chain's CDR3 is CATSRSAPTPSRAYEQYF. CDR3 in DNA: TGTGCCACCAGCAGATCCGCCCCGACCCCCTCTAGGGCCTACGAGCAGTACTTC. The variable domain in full, completed from reference TRBV15 and TRBJ2-7, reads DAMVIQNPRYQVTQFGKPVTLSCSQTLNHNVMYWYQQKSSQAPKLLFHYYDKDFNNEADTPDNFQSRRPNTSFCFLDIRSPGLGDTAMYLCATSRSAPTPSRAYEQYFGPGTRLTVT.

This clonotype was seen only a few times. The V call is TRBV7-9, the J call TRBJ2-7, with D possibly being TRBD1 or TRBD2 (5 bases each). Per germline, CDR1 SEHNR and CDR2 FQNEAQ (reference sequence). The CDR3 loop spans 14 amino acids. Trimming stripped 5 bases from V and 3 bases from J, with 14 bases between. The CDR3 coding sequence is TGTGCCAGCAGCCCGGTCGTGGGGGTCTACGAGCAGTACTTC. Translated: CASSPVVGVYEQYF.

This clonotype came up a few times. This rearrangement joins TRBV14 to TRBJ2-5, with 7 bases fitting TRBD1. The CDR3 runs to 11 residues. The germline V gene has CDR1 SGHDN and CDR2 FVKESK. V lost 5 bases, J lost 9 bases, and 3 bases stayed unmatched. In nucleotides, the CDR3 is TGTGCCAGCAGCGTCCAGGGGGCCCAGTACTTC. Translating it yields CASSVQGAQYF.

This chain joins TRBV19 and TRBJ2-7; the match to TRBD1 covers 9 bases. V shed 9 bases, J shed 3 bases, and the junction held 6 bases outside the gene matches. The CDR3 sequence is 13 residues long. CDR1 and CDR2 (germline): LNHDA, SQIVND (reference sequence). CDR3 sequence reads: CASGQGFYYEQYF. CDR3 DNA: TGTGCCAGCGGACAGGGGTTTTACTACGAGCAGTACTTC.

This clonotype was found a few times. The V and J genes are TRBV7-2 and TRBJ2-7; D is ambiguous. V was shortened by 4 bases and J by 3 bases, with 10 bases between the two germline ends. Per germline, CDR1 SGHTA and CDR2 FQGNSA. The CDR3 is 13 residues long. The CDR3 coding sequence is TGTGCCAGCAGCTCCCCGCGGTTCTACGAGCAGTACTTC. Its protein is CASSSPRFYEQYF.

The sample holds a few counts of this clonotype. The CDR3 DNA reads as TGTGCCAGCAAGGTACTAGCGGGAGTAACGAACACCGGGGAGCTGTTTTTT. Its protein is CASKVLAGVTNTGELFF. The chain couples TRBV6-5 to TRBJ2-2, with 11 bases matching TRBD2. Germline lookup yields CDR1 MNHEY and CDR2 SVGAGI. The CDR3 has 17 residues. The V and J ends lost 7 bases and 0 bases, in that order; junction bases with no gene match: 7.

This clonotype was counted ten times or more. V usage is TRBV5-5 and J usage is TRBJ2-7; the match to TRBD1 covers 9 bases. In germline, CDR1 is SGHKS, CDR2 YYEKEE (reference sequence). Trimming at V came to 2 bases and at J to 4 bases, leaving 7 bases not matched to a gene. The CDR3 is made up of 15 amino acids. DNA of the CDR3: TGTGCCAGCAGCTTAACAGGGGGCAGGCTTTACGAGCAGTACTTC. This codes for CASSLTGGRLYEQYF.

This clonotype was counted between two and nine times. The chain recombines TRBV20-1 with TRBJ1-1; D gene uncertain. V was pared by 3 bases and J by 5 bases, with 7 bases between. This CDR3 has 11 amino acids. Germline values: CDR1 DFQATT, CDR2 SNEGSKA (reference sequence). The CDR3 here is CSASRVTEAFF. CDR3 DNA: TGCAGTGCTAGCCGTGTAACTGAAGCTTTCTTT.

This clonotype was recorded at least ten times. V usage is TRBV11-2 and J usage is TRBJ2-1, with TRBD2 identical over 9 bases. The CDR3 length is 15 residues. Germline assignment: CDR1 SGHAT and CDR2 FQNNGV. V dropped 1 base and J dropped 9; count of bases not matched to a gene: 7. CDR3 nucleotides: TGTGCCAGCAGCTTAGGAGCGGGAGGCCGGAGTGAGCAGTTCTTC. Protein sequence: CASSLGAGGRSEQFF.

The rearrangement uses TRBV2 and TRBJ2-4; 9 bases fit TRBD1. The CDR3 loop spans 13 amino acids. CDR1 and CDR2 from the germline V gene are SNHLY and FYNNEI. V shed 4 bases, J shed 10 bases, and the junction held 5 bases outside the gene matches. For the CDR3, the DNA is TGTGCCAGCAGTGGGGACAGGGCGGGAATTCAGTACTTC. It encodes CASSGDRAGIQYF.

This clonotype was seen at least ten times. The chain uses TRBV12-3 or TRBV12-4 and TRBJ2-7, with 8 bases aligning to TRBD1. The V gene end was trimmed by 6 bases and the J gene end by 1 base; junction bases not matched to a gene: 5. This CDR3 is built from 14 residues. The CDR3 DNA follows: TGTGCCAGCAGCTTCCGGGACAGGTCCTACGAGCAGTACTTC. Protein sequence: CASSFRDRSYEQYF.

This clonotype showed up just a few times. The V call is TRBV12-3 or TRBV12-4, the J call TRBJ1-2, with 7 bases identical to TRBD1. V was pared by 1 base and J by 8 bases, with 7 bases of the junction left unmatched. This CDR3 is built from 14 residues. The CDR3 DNA is TGTGCCAGCAGTTTAGGGAAGACAGGGATCGGCTACACCTTC. This translates into CASSLGKTGIGYTF.

The chain links TRBV13 to TRBJ2-7; D might be TRBD1 (5 bases). Trimming left V 4 bases short and J 1 base short, with 14 bases between. Germline CDR1 and CDR2: PRHDT and FYEKMQ (reference sequence). The CDR3 has 15 amino acids. The CDR3 region is CASSSLDRFSYEQYF. The CDR3 DNA is TGTGCCAGCAGCTCTTTAGACAGATTTTCCTACGAGCAGTACTTC.

V usage is TRBV29-1 and J usage is TRBJ2-7; D is unclear. Trimming removed 8 bases at V and 5 bases at J, with 16 bases between. Germline V gene lookup returns CDR1 SQVTM and CDR2 ANQGSEA. The CDR3 is made up of 12 amino acids. CDR3 nucleotide sequence: TGCAGCTACCGGGCTGTTGGCCACGAGCAGTACTTC. Its protein product is CSYRAVGHEQYF.

This clonotype was seen repeatedly, ten times or more. CDR3 loop: CASSTMGLAGVGDEQFF. CDR3 DNA: TGTGCCAGCAGCACTATGGGACTAGCGGGAGTTGGCGATGAGCAGTTCTTC. The chain recombines TRBV7-3 with TRBJ2-1; 14 positions match TRBD2. Germline V lookup: CDR1 SGHTA, CDR2 FQGTGA. The CDR3 spans 17 residues. V lost 5 bases, J lost 8 bases, and 11 bases stayed unmatched.

This chain links TRBV19 with TRBJ2-3, with TRBD2 matching 8 bases. CDR1 and CDR2 from the germline V gene are LNHDA and SQIVND (reference sequence). This CDR3 spans 15 amino acids. The junction had 8 bases not matched to a gene; V was cut back by 5 bases and J by 4 bases. CDR3 in DNA: TGTGCCAGTAGTGCCTCCAGCGGGAGCCCAGATACGCAGTATTTT. Translation: CASSASSGSPDTQYF.

The genes are TRBV4-3 and TRBJ2-1; 8 bases agree with TRBD1. J gave up 0 bases and V 2 bases, and 24 bases lay outside the gene matches. Germline CDR1 and CDR2: LGHNA and YSLEER. This CDR3 comprises 23 residues. Here the CDR3 reads CASSQILGRRDRSSLSSYNEQFF. CDR3 sequence (DNA): TGCGCCAGCAGCCAAATTCTCGGACGGAGGGACAGGAGCAGTCTAAGCTCCTACAATGAGCAGTTCTTC.

A few counts support this clonotype. This chain links TRBV7-2 with TRBJ2-1, with 10 bases lining up with TRBD2. Germline V gene lookup returns CDR1 SGHTA and CDR2 FQGNSA. The CDR3 totals 17 residues. The V and J ends lost 6 bases and 0 bases, in that order; junction bases with no gene match: 8. The CDR3 DNA follows: TGTGCCAGCAGTAGGCTAGCGGGAGCTAGCTCCTACAATGAGCAGTTCTTC. The encoded protein is CASSRLAGASSYNEQFF. Full variable domain (rest looked up from reference TRBV7-2 and TRBJ2-1): GAGVSQSPSNKVTEKGKDVELRCDPISGHTALYWYRQSLGQGLEFLIYFQGNSAPDKSGLPSDRFSAERTGGSVSTLTIQRTQQEDSAVYLCASSRLAGASSYNEQFFGPGTRLTVL.

This clonotype occurred a few times. This chain links TRBV14 with TRBJ2-1; 11 bases align to TRBD2. V lost 1 base to trimming and J lost 3 bases; unmatched junction nucleotides: 5. Germline V lookup: CDR1 SGHDN, CDR2 FVKESK. The CDR3 extends over 17 amino acids. CDR3 loop: CASSQVLAGGHYNEQFF. The CDR3 bases are TGTGCCAGCAGCCAAGTGCTAGCGGGAGGCCACTACAATGAGCAGTTCTTC.

V and J are TRBV5-1 and TRBJ2-3; 10 bases map to TRBD2. The CDR3 is 20 amino acids. J was trimmed by 4 bases and V by 1 base; bases with no gene match: 18. Germline V CDR1 and CDR2: SGHRS, YFSETQ. For the CDR3, the DNA is TGCGCCAGCAGCTTGTGGGAGTTGTGGACTAGCGGTTCAGGGGCAGATACGCAGTATTTT. This sequence encodes CASSLWELWTSGSGADTQYF.

This clonotype has a handful of counts. V gene TRBV5-1 combines with J gene TRBJ1-2; weak D call: TRBD1 (6 bases). Between the trimmed V and J ends, which lost 3 bases and 7 bases, there was a span of 13 bases. Germline values: CDR1 SGHRS, CDR2 YFSETQ. The CDR3 contains 13 residues. The CDR3 region has the DNA TGCGCCAGCAGCTCGGACAGTTCATTTGGCTACACCTTC. Protein sequence: CASSSDSSFGYTF.

At least ten counts were recorded for this clonotype. The chain uses TRBV12-3 or TRBV12-4 and TRBJ2-2; 15 nucleotides agree with TRBD2. CDR3 length equals 15 residues. V was clipped by 6 bases and J by 7 bases; unmatched bases: 3. CDR3 sequence (DNA): TGTGCCAGCAGGAGGACTAGCGGGAGGGGCGGGGAGCTGTTTTTT. This codes for CASRRTSGRGGELFF.

The V gene is TRBV12-3 or TRBV12-4, the J gene TRBJ1-2; the D gene is possibly TRBD1 (6 bases). The ends were cut back, 3 bases at V and 4 bases at J, with 15 bases in the middle. This CDR3 spans 15 amino acids. The CDR3 nucleotides read TGTGCCAGCAGTTTTACAGGGTTTTCTGGCTATGGCTACACCTTC. Its translation: CASSFTGFSGYGYTF.